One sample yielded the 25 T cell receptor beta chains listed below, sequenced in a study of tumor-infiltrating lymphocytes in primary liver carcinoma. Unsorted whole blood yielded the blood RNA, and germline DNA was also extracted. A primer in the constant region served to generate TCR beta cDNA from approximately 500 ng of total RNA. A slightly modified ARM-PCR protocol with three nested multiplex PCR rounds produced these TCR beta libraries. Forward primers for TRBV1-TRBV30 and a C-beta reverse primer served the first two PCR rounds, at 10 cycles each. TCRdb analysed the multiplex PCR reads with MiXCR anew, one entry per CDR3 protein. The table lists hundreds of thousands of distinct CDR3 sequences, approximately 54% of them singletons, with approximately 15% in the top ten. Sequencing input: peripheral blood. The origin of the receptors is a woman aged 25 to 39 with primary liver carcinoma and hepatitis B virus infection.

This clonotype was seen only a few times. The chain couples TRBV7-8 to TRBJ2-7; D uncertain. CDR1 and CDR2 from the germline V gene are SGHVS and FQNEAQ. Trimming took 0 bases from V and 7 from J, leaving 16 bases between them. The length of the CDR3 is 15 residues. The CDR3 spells CASSLAVAGLREQYF. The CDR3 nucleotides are TGTGCCAGCAGCTTAGCTGTCGCCGGCCTGAGGGAGCAGTACTTC.

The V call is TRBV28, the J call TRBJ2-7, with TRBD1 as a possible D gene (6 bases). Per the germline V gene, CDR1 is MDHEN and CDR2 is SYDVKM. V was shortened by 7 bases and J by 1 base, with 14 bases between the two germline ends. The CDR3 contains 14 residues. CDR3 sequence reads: CASTQTGPSYEQYF. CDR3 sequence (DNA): TGTGCCAGCACCCAAACAGGGCCATCCTACGAGCAGTACTTC.

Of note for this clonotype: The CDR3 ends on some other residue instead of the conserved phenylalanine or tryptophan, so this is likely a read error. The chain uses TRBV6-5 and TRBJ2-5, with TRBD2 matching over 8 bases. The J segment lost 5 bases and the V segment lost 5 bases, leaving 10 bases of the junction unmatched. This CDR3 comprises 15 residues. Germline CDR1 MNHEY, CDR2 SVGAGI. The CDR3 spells CASSGKSGRFETQYS. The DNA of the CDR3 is TGTGCCAGCAGTGGAAAGAGCGGGAGATTCGAGACCCAGTACTCC.

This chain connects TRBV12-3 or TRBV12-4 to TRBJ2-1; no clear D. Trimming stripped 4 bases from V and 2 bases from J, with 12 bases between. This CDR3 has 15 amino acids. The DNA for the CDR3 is TGTGCCAGCAGTTGGGCGAGCCAAGCCTACAATGAGCAGTTCTTC. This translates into CASSWASQAYNEQFF.

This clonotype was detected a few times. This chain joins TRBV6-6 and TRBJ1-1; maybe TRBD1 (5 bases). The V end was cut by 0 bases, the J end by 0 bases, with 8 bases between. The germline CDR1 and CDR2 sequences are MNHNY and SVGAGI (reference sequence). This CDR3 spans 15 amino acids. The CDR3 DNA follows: TGTGCCAGCAGTTACTCTTCAGGGATGAACACTGAAGCTTTCTTT. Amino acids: CASSYSSGMNTEAFF.

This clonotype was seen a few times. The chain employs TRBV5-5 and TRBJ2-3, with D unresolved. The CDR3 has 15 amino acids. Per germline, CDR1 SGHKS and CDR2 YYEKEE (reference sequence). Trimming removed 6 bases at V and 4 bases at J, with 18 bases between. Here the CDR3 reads CASKPSASFSDTQYF. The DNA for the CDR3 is TGTGCCAGCAAGCCTTCGGCAAGTTTCTCAGATACGCAGTATTTT. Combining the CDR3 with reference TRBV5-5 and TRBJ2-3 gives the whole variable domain DAGVTQSPTHLIKTRGQQVTLRCSPISGHKSVSWYQQVLGQGPQFIFQYYEKEERGRGNFPDRFSARQFPNYSSELNVNALLLGDSALYLCASKPSASFSDTQYFGPGTRLTVL.

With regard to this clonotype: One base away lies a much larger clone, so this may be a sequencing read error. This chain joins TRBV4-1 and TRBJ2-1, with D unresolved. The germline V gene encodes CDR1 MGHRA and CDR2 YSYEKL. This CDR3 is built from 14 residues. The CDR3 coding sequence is TGCACCAGCAGCCTTTTAAGCTCCTACAATGAGCAGTTCTTC. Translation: CTSSLLSSYNEQFF.

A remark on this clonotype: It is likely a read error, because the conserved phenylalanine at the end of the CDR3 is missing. CDR3 amino acids: CASSAGTGGWNTEAFC. The CDR3 DNA sequence: TGCGCCAGCAGCGCCGGGACAGGGGGATGGAACACTGAAGCTTTCTGT. V and J are TRBV5-1 and TRBJ1-1; 11 bases fit TRBD1. Per the germline V gene, CDR1 is SGHRS and CDR2 is YFSETQ. Germline trimming cut 4 bases from V and 1 base from J; bases unmatched to any gene: 6. The CDR3 runs 16 residues.

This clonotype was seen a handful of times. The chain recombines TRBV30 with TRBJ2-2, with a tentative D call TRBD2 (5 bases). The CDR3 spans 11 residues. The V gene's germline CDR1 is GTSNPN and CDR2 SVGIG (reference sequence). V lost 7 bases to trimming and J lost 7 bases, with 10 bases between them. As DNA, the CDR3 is TGTGCCTCGGACTTCGGCGGGGAGCTGTTTTTT. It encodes CASDFGGELFF.

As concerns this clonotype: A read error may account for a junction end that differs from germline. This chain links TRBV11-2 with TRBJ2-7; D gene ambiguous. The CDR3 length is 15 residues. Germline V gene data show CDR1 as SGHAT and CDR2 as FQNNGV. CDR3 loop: CTSCLVPQSSYEQYF. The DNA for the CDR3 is TGTACCAGCTGCTTAGTTCCCCAGAGCTCCTACGAGCAGTACTTC.

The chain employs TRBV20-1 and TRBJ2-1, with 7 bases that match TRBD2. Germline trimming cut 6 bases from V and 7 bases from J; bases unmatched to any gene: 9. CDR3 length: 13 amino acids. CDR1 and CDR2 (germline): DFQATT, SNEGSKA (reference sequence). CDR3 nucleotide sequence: TGCAGTGCCAGACTAGGCGGGAGAAATGAGCAGTTCTTC. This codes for CSARLGGRNEQFF.

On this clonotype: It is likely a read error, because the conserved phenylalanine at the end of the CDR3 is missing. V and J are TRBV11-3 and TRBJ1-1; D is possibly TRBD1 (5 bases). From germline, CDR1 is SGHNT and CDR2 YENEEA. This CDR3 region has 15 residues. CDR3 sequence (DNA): TGTGCCAGTAGCTTAGGAGGGACTAGGAACACTGAAGCTTTCTCT. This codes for CASSLGGTRNTEAFS.

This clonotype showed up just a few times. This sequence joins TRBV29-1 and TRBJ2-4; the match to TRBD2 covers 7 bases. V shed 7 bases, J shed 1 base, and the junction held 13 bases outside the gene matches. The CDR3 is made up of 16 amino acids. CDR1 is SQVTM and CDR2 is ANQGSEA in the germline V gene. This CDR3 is CSARGGVGLAKNIQYF. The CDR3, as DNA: TGCAGCGCCCGGGGAGGGGTCGGTCTGGCCAAAAACATTCAGTACTTC.

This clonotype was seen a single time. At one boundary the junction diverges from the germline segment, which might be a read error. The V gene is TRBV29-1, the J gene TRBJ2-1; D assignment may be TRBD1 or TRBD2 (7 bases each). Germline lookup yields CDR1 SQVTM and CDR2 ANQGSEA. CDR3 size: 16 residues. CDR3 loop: CCVEGGDRMSYNEQFF. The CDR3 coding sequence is TGCTGCGTTGAGGGGGGGGACAGAATGTCCTACAATGAGCAGTTCTTC.

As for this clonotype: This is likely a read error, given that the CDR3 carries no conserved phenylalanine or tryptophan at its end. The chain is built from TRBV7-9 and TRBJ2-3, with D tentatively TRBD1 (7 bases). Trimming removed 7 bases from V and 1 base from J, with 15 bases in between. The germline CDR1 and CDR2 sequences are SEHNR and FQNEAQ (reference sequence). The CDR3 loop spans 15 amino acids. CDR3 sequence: CASTSDREGTDTQYL. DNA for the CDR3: TGTGCCAGCACCTCAGACAGGGAGGGCACAGATACGCAGTATCTT.

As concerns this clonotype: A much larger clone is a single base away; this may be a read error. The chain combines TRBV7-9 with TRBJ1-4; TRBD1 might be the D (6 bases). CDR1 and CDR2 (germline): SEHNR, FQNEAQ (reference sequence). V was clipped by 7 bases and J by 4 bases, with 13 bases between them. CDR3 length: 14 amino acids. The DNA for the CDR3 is TGTGCCAGCAACATGGACAGTAATAATGAAAAACTGTTTTTT. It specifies CASNMDSNNEKLFF.

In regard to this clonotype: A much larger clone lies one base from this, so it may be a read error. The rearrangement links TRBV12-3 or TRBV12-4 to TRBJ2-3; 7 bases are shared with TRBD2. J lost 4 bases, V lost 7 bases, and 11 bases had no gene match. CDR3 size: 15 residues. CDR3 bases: TGTGCCAGCAATTCAGCGGGAAAGTTCGCAGATACGCAGTATTTT. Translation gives CASNSAGKFADTQYF.

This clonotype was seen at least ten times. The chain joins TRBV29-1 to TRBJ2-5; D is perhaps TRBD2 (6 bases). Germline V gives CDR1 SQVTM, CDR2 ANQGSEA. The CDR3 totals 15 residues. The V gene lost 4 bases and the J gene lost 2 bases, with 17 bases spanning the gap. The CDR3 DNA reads TGCAGCGTTGGCGGGACGGTGCGGGCACAAGAGACCCAGTACTTC. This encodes CSVGGTVRAQETQYF.

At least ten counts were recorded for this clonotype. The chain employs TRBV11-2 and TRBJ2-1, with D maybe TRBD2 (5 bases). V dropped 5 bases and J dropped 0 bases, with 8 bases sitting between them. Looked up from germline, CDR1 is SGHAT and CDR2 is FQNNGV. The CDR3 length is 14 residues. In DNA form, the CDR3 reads TGTGCCAGCAGCAGCCGGGACTCCTACAATGAGCAGTTCTTC. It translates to CASSSRDSYNEQFF.

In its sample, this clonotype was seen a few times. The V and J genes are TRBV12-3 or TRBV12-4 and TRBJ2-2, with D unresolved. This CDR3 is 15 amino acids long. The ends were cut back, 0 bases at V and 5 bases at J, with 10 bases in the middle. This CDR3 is CASSLALWGTGELFF. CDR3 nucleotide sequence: TGTGCCAGCAGTTTAGCGCTATGGGGAACCGGGGAGCTGTTTTTT.

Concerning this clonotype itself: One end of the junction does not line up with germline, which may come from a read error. CDR3 coding DNA: TGTGCCAACAGCTTATGGGGCGTGGTTTACGAGCAGTACTTC. It translates to CANSLWGVVYEQYF. V usage is TRBV11-2 and J usage is TRBJ2-7, with D possibly matching TRBD1 (5 bases). Germline CDR1 SGHAT, CDR2 FQNNGV. The CDR3 extends over 14 amino acids.

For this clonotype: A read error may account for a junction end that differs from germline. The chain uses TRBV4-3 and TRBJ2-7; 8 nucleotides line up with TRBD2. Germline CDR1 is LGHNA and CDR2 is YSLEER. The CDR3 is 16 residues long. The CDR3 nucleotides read TGCGCCAGCAACCAAGATTACGGAGCGGGAGACTACGAGCAGTACTTC. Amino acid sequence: CASNQDYGAGDYEQYF.

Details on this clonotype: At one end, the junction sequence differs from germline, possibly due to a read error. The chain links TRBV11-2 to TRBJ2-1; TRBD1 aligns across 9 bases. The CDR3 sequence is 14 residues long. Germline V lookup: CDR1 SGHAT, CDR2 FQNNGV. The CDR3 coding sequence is TGTGCCAGCAGAGACAGGGGGGCAGTTGGTGAGCAGCTCTTC. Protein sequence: CASRDRGAVGEQLF.

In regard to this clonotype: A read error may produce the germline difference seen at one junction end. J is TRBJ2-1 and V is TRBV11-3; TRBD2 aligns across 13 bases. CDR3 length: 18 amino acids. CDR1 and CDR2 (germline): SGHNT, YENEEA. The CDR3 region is CANSLLPGLAGRYNEQFF. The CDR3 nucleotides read TGTGCCAACAGCTTATTACCGGGACTAGCGGGACGATACAATGAGCAGTTCTTC.

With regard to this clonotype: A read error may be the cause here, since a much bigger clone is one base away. The CDR3 bases are TGCAGGGTACCCTCTGGAAACACCATATATTTT. As protein: CRVPSGNTIYF. The V call is TRBV29-1, the J call TRBJ1-3; no firm D call. Germline V CDR1 and CDR2: SQVTM, ANQGSEA. The CDR3 contains 11 residues. Based on the CDR3 plus reference TRBV29-1 and TRBJ1-3, the full variable domain is SAVISQKPSRDICQRGTSLTIQCQVDSQVTMMFWYRQQPGQSLTLIATANQGSEATYESGFVIDKFPISRPNLTFSTLTVSNMSPEDSSIYLCRVPSGNTIYFGEGSWLTVV.